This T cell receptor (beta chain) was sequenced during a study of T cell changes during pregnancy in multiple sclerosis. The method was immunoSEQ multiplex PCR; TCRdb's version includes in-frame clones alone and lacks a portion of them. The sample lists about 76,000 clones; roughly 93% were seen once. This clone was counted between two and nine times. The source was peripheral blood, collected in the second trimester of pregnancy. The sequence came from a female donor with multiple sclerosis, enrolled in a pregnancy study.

The DNA of the CDR3 is TGTGCCAGCACCACAGCCTCCTACGAGCAGTACTTC. Amino acids: CASTTASYEQYF. The chain links TRBV11-2 to TRBJ2-7; D is unresolved. The V end was cut by 7 bases, the J end by 0 bases, with 7 bases between. The CDR3 contains 12 residues. Germline CDR1 is SGHAT and CDR2 is FQNNGV.